This passage covers 19 T cell receptor beta chains from one sample sequenced in a study of cytomegalovirus exposure and HLA in healthy donors. 13 Jbeta primers and 60 Vbeta primers were used for the PCR. Clones were read by immunoSEQ multiplex PCR, and TCRdb kept only the in-frame ones, dropping some. The top ten hold 8.9% of the sample, which has 120,000 or so clones, roughly 80% seen once. Sample: PBMCs. The receptors were gathered from a man aged 30-40 years in good health and CMV-seropositive.

The chain combines TRBV27 with TRBJ1-1; maybe TRBD1 (6 bases). Germline V gene sequence: CDR1 MNHEY, CDR2 SMNVEV (reference sequence). The CDR3 runs to 20 residues. V was pared by 2 bases and J by 5 bases, with 30 bases between. CDR3 DNA sequence: TGTGCCAGCAGTTTAAACCCATACAAACTTGGTACAGGGTGGGAGACTGAAGCTTTCTTT. It yields the protein CASSLNPYKLGTGWETEAFF.

The table lists this clone with a few counts. The genes are TRBV9 and TRBJ1-1; D may be TRBD1 (6 bases). V gave up 1 base and J gave up 4 bases, with 14 bases separating them. This CDR3 is 15 amino acids long. The germline CDR1 and CDR2 sequences are SGDLS and YYNGEE. The CDR3 protein is CASSVMGRGGTEAFF. CDR3 DNA sequence: TGTGCCAGCAGCGTAATGGGACGAGGGGGCACTGAAGCTTTCTTT.

The chain is built from TRBV2 and TRBJ2-7, with TRBD2 matching 7 bases. The J segment lost 4 bases and the V segment lost 11 bases, leaving 8 bases of the junction unmatched. The germline V gene encodes CDR1 SNHLY and CDR2 FYNNEI. The CDR3 runs 12 residues. CDR3: CAVRVAGYEQYF. CDR3 DNA sequence: TGTGCCGTCCGGGTAGCGGGTTACGAGCAGTACTTC. Full variable domain (missing parts from reference TRBV2 and TRBJ2-7): EPEVTQTPSHQVTQMGQEVILRCVPISNHLYFYWYRQILGQKVEFLVSFYNNEISEKSEIFDDQFSVERPDGSNFTLKIRSTKLEDSAMYFCAVRVAGYEQYFGPGTRLTVT.

J is TRBJ1-4 and V is TRBV4-1; 10 bases are a match to TRBD1. CDR1 is MGHRA, CDR2 YSYEKL, per germline. After removal of 4 bases from V and 5 bases from J, the junction contained 7 bases not matched to a gene. The CDR3 loop spans 16 amino acids. The CDR3 spells CASSPGQGGINEKLFF. In DNA form, the CDR3 reads TGCGCCAGCAGCCCAGGACAGGGGGGGATAAATGAAAAACTGTTTTTT.

For the CDR3, the DNA is TGTGCCAGCAGCTTGGTCCTGGAGGAGACCCAGTACTTC. This codes for CASSLVLEETQYF. The chain couples TRBV5-8 to TRBJ2-5; no clear D. V dropped 0 bases and J dropped 5 bases, with 8 bases sitting between them. Germline lookup yields CDR1 SGHTS and CDR2 YDEGEE. The CDR3 length is 13 residues.

This chain links TRBV18 with TRBJ1-6; tentative D call: TRBD1 (5 bases). V was trimmed by 6 bases and J by 6 bases, leaving 12 bases between them. Per germline, CDR1 KGHSH and CDR2 LQKENI. The CDR3 length is 14 residues. CDR3 nucleotides: TGTGCCAGCTCCCCGACAGAGATTAATTCACCCCTCCACTTT. This translates into CASSPTEINSPLHF.

This clone was found a few times. J is TRBJ1-1 and V is TRBV27; 9 nucleotides match TRBD1. The CDR3 is made up of 15 amino acids. Germline V gives CDR1 MNHEY, CDR2 SMNVEV (reference sequence). V shed 6 bases and J 5 bases; nucleotides not matched to a gene: 10. In nucleotides, the CDR3 is TGTGCCAGCAGCCTCGGGGACAGGGATTTTACTGAAGCTTTCTTT. Encoded protein: CASSLGDRDFTEAFF.

The chain joins TRBV20-1 to TRBJ2-7, with D uncertain. The CDR3 consists of 10 residues. CDR1 is DFQATT and CDR2 is SNEGSKA in the germline V gene (reference sequence). V was pared by 6 bases and J by 5 bases, with 8 bases between. CDR3 region: CSAWRNEQYF. In DNA, the CDR3 is TGCAGTGCATGGCGGAACGAGCAGTACTTC.

Worth noting for this clone: Mismatch with germline at one junction end may stem from a read error. This rearrangement joins TRBV6-1 to TRBJ1-3; TRBD1 might be the D (5 bases). CDR3 length: 15 amino acids. Germline CDR1 reads MNHNS; CDR2 reads SASEGT. The CDR3 here is CAGSGGLISGNTIYF. As DNA, the CDR3 is TGTGCCGGCAGCGGGGGGTTGATTTCTGGAAACACCATATATTTT.

The chain employs TRBV14 and TRBJ2-1; 7 bases are shared with TRBD2. The CDR3 is 17 amino acids. Germline CDR1 is SGHDN and CDR2 is FVKESK. The V segment lost 0 bases and the J segment 1 base; nucleotides outside the gene matches: 6. CDR3 loop: CASSQDWLGGSYNEQFF. The CDR3 nucleotides read TGTGCCAGCAGCCAAGATTGGTTGGGAGGGTCCTACAATGAGCAGTTCTTC.

The J gene is TRBJ1-5, the V gene TRBV28, with D hard to call. CDR3 length: 16 residues. The germline V and J ends were trimmed by 5 bases and 3 bases, with 17 bases remaining between them. Germline-derived CDR1 and CDR2 are MDHEN and SYDVKM. CDR3 in DNA: TGTGCCAGCAGTCCCTTTTTGGTGTCACTCAATCAGCCCCAGCATTTT. Its protein is CASSPFLVSLNQPQHF. The full variable domain, completed using reference TRBV28 and TRBJ1-5, is DVKVTQSSRYLVKRTGEKVFLECVQDMDHENMFWYRQDPGLGLRLIYFSYDVKMKEKGDIPEGYSVSREKKERFSLILESASTNQTSMYLCASSPFLVSLNQPQHFGDGTRLSIL.

This chain joins TRBV11-2 and TRBJ2-2; tentative D call: TRBD2 (5 bases). Trimming cost V 10 bases and J 3 bases, with 18 bases left between them. The V gene's germline CDR1 is SGHAT and CDR2 FQNNGV. The CDR3 runs to 15 residues. The CDR3 nucleotides read TGTGCCACCCGGGGTACGGGGATCGACACCGGGGAGCTGTTTTTT. Protein: CATRGTGIDTGELFF.

V and J are TRBV4-2 and TRBJ2-3, with TRBD2 identical over 12 bases. The CDR3 is made up of 18 amino acids. Germline-derived CDR1 and CDR2 are LGHNA and YNFKEQ. Losses at the gene ends were 3 bases for V and 0 bases for J; bases not matched to a gene: 7. This chain's CDR3 is CASSQARTSGTSTDTQYF. CDR3 bases: TGTGCCAGCAGCCAGGCGCGGACTAGCGGGACCAGCACAGATACGCAGTATTTT.

The chain uses TRBV4-1 and TRBJ1-5; D may be TRBD1 (6 bases). This CDR3 spans 17 amino acids. The germline V gene encodes CDR1 MGHRA and CDR2 YSYEKL. V dropped 3 bases and J dropped 10 bases, with 25 bases sitting between them. CDR3 residues: CASSQNFGTTLNRPQHF. In nucleotides, the CDR3 is TGCGCCAGCAGCCAGAACTTCGGGACAACTCTGAATCGTCCCCAGCATTTT.

The CDR3 is CASSVVVVGGSGANVLTF. The CDR3 nucleotides read TGTGCCAGCAGCGTAGTCGTCGTAGGGGGCTCTGGGGCCAACGTCCTGACTTTC. V is TRBV9 and J is TRBJ2-6, with D maybe TRBD1 (6 bases). In germline, CDR1 is SGDLS, CDR2 YYNGEE. This CDR3 spans 18 amino acids. The V end lost 0 bases, the J end lost 0 bases, and 13 bases lay between the germline ends.

The CDR3 DNA follows: TGTGCCAGCAGCTCCTGGGGGGGGAGCTCCTACAATGAGCAGTTCTTC. Translated, it gives CASSSWGGSSYNEQFF. The V call is TRBV7-9, the J call TRBJ2-1; 7 nucleotides match TRBD2. Germline V gene sequence: CDR1 SEHNR, CDR2 FQNEAQ (reference sequence). Trimming removed 4 bases from V and 0 bases from J; junction bases left unmatched: 6. The CDR3 length is 16 residues.

This rearrangement joins TRBV11-2 to TRBJ2-7; D possibly corresponds to TRBD1 (6 bases). CDR1 is SGHAT and CDR2 is FQNNGV in the germline V gene. This CDR3 is 16 amino acids long. V gave up 0 bases and J gave up 3 bases, with 15 bases separating them. CDR3 in DNA: TGTGCCAGCAGCTTAGAGGTGGACAGCACTAACTACGAGCAGTACTTC. Its protein is CASSLEVDSTNYEQYF.

The chain employs TRBV6-5 and TRBJ1-2; 9 bases fit TRBD1. This CDR3 comprises 13 residues. The V segment lost 5 bases and the J segment 8 bases; nucleotides outside the gene matches: 6. The germline V gene has CDR1 MNHEY and CDR2 SVGAGI. In nucleotides, the CDR3 is TGTGCCAGCAGTGAAGCGACAGGGGGAGGCTACACCTTC. Encoded protein: CASSEATGGGYTF.

This clone was counted between two and nine times. This chain joins TRBV14 and TRBJ2-5, with D perhaps TRBD1 (6 bases). The CDR3 is 16 residues long. Trimming removed 3 bases from V and 2 bases from J, with 16 bases in between. Per germline, CDR1 SGHDN and CDR2 FVKESK. In DNA form, the CDR3 reads TGTGCCAGCAGCCAGCCCACAGGGAGACAACAAGAGACCCAGTACTTC. As protein: CASSQPTGRQQETQYF.